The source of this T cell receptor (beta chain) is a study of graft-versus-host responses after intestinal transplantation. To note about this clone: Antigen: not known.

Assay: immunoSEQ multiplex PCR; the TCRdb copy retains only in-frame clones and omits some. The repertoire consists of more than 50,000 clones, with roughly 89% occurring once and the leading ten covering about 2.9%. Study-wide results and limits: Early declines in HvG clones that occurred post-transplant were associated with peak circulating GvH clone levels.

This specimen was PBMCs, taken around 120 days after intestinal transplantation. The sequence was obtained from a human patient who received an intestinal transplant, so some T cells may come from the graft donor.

The CDR3 is CASSERYRGLTEAFF. The CDR3 nucleotides read TGTGCCAGCAGTGAACGGTACAGGGGGCTTACTGAAGCTTTCTTT. This chain uses TRBV6-1 with TRBJ1-1, with TRBD1 matching over 9 bases. Germline V lookup: CDR1 MNHNS, CDR2 SASEGT. The V gene end was trimmed by 2 bases and the J gene end by 5 bases; junction bases not matched to a gene: 6. The CDR3 runs to 15 residues.